This T cell receptor (beta chain) was observed in a study of blood T cell repertoires in COVID-19. Study-level information: Material from acute and convalescent COVID-19 was sourced from the United States, Italy and Spain. T cells, B-cell-depleted T cells, or PBMCs supplied cDNA or gDNA.

By share of the sample, this clone is medium-sized. Study processing details: It was from reference gene primer amplification that nucleated cell counts were estimated. Profiling relied on immunoSEQ multiplex PCR, and the TCRdb table lists in-frame clones only, not all of them. V and J calls and clone size are as listed in that table; D and trimming were resolved from the DNA. This sample has around 63,000 clones, with around 82% found just once. Deletions cut 4 bases from V and 11 bases from J, with 5 bases between. The CDR3 covers 10 residues. Germline V lookup: CDR1 SEHNR, CDR2 FQNEAQ (reference sequence).

This TCR derives from a man in his 60s with acute or convalescent COVID-19. The specimen was peripheral blood. The chain links TRBV7-9 to TRBJ2-2; D uncertain. The CDR3 DNA is TGTGCCAGCAGCTCCCTTGAGCTGTTTTTT. Residues: CASSSLELFF. The variable domain in full, completed from reference TRBV7-9 and TRBJ2-2, reads DTGVSQNPRHKITKRGQNVTFRCDPISEHNRLYWYRQTLGQGPEFLTYFQNEAQLEKSRLLSDRFSAERPKGSFSTLEIQRTEQGDSAMYLCASSSLELFFGEGSRLTVL.